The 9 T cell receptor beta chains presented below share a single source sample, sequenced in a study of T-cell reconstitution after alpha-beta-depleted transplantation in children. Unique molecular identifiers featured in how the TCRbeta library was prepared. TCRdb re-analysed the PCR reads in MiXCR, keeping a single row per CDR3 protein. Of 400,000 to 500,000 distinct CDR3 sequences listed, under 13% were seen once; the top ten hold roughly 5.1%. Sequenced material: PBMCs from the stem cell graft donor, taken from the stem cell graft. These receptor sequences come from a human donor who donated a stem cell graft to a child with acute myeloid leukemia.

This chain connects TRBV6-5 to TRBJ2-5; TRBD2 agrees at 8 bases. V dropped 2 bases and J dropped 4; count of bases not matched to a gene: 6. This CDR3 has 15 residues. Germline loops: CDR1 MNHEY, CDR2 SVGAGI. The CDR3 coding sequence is TGTGCCAGCAGTTACGCGGAGACTAGCGTAGAGACCCAGTACTTC. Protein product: CASSYAETSVETQYF.

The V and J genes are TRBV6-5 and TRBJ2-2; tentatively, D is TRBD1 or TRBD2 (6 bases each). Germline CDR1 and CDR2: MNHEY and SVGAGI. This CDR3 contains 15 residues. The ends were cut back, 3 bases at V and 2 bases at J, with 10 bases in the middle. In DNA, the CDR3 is TGTGCCAGCAGTTATGGGGGGCACAACACCGGGGAGCTGTTTTTT. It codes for CASSYGGHNTGELFF.

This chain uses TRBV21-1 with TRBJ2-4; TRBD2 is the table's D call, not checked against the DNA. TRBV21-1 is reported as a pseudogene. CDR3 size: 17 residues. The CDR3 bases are TGTGCCAGCAGCAAAGAGGGCCAGAATAGGACCAAAAACATTCAGTACTTC. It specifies CASSKEGQNRTKNIQYF.

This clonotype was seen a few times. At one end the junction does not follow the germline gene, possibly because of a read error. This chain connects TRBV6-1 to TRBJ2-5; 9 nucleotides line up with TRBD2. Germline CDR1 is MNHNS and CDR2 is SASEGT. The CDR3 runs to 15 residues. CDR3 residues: CASIEGGGAGKTQYF. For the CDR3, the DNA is TGTGCCAGCATTGAAGGCGGGGGGGCCGGAAAGACCCAGTACTTC.

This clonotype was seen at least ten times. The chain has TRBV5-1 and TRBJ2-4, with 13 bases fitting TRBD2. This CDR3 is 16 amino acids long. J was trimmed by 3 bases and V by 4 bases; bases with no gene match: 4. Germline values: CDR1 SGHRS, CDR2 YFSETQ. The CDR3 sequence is CASSTGLAGDKNIQYF. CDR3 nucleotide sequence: TGCGCCAGCAGCACCGGACTAGCGGGGGACAAAAACATTCAGTACTTC.

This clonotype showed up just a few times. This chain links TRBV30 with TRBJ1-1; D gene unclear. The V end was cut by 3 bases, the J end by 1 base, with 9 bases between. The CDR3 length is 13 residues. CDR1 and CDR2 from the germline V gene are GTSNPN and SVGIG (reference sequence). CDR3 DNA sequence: TGTGCCTGGAGGTATGACACGAACACTGAAGCTTTCTTT. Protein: CAWRYDTNTEAFF.

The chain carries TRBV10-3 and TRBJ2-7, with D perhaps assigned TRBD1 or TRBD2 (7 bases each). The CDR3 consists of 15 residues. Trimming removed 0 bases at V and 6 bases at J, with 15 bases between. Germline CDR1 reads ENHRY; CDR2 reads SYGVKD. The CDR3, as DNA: TGTGCCATCAGTGAGTCTTTGTCAGGGGGGGCCGAGCAGTACTTC. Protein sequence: CAISESLSGGAEQYF.

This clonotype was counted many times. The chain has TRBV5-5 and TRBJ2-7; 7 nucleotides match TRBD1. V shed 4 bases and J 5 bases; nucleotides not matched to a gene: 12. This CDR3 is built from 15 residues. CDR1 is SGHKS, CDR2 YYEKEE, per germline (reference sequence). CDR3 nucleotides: TGTGCCAGCAGCGTGGATATGGGACAGCTAGACGAGCAGTACGTC. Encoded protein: CASSVDMGQLDEQYV.

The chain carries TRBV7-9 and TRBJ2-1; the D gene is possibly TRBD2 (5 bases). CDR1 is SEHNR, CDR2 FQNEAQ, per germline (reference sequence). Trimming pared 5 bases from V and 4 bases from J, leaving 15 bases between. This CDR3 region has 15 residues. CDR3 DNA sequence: TGTGCCAGCAGCCTAAGCGGTTATGGGTACAATGAGCAGTTCTTC. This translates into CASSLSGYGYNEQFF.